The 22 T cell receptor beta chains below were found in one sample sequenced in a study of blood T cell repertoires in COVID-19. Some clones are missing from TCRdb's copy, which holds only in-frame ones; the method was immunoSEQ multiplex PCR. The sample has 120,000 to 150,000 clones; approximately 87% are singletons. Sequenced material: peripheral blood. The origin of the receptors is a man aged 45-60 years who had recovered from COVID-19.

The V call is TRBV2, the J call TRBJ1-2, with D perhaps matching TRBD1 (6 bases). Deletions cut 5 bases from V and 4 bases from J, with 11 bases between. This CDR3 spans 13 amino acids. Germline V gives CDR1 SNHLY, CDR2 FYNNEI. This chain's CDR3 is CASSTQGIYGYTF. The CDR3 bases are TGTGCCAGCAGTACCCAGGGGATCTATGGCTACACCTTC.

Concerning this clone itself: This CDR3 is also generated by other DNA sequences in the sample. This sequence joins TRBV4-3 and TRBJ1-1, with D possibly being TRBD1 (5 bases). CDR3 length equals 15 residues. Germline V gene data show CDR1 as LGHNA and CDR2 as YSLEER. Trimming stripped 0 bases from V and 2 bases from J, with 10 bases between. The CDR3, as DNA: TGCGCCAGCAGCCAAGATTGGGGGGGAAACACTGAAGCTTTCTTT. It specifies CASSQDWGGNTEAFF.

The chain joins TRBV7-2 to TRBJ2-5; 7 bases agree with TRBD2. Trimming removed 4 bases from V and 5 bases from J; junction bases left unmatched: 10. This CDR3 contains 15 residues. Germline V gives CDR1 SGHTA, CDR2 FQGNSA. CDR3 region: CASSSGGSAGETQYF. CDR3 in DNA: TGTGCCAGCAGCTCCGGGGGGAGCGCGGGGGAGACCCAGTACTTC. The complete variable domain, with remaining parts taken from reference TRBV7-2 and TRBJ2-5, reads GAGVSQSPSNKVTEKGKDVELRCDPISGHTALYWYRQSLGQGLEFLIYFQGNSAPDKSGLPSDRFSAERTGGSVSTLTIQRTQQEDSAVYLCASSSGGSAGETQYFGPGTRLLVL.

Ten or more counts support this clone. The chain's CDR3 is CATTSIEGGPENTEAFF. CDR3 bases: TGCGCCACCACTTCTATTGAGGGAGGTCCCGAGAACACTGAAGCTTTCTTT. The chain links TRBV10-1 to TRBJ1-1; D unclear. Between the trimmed V and J ends, which lost 10 bases and 1 base, there was a span of 25 bases. This CDR3 has 17 residues. The germline V gene has CDR1 WNHNN and CDR2 SYGVQD (reference sequence).

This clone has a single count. The CDR3: CATSRALRTHQETQYF. The CDR3, as DNA: TGTGCCACCAGCAGAGCCCTTAGGACACACCAAGAGACCCAGTACTTC. The V call is TRBV15, the J call TRBJ2-5; D is perhaps TRBD1 (5 bases). There are 16 residues in the CDR3. The V and J ends lost 1 base and 0 bases respectively, with 12 bases between them. CDR1 and CDR2 from the germline V gene are LNHNV and YYDKDF (reference sequence).

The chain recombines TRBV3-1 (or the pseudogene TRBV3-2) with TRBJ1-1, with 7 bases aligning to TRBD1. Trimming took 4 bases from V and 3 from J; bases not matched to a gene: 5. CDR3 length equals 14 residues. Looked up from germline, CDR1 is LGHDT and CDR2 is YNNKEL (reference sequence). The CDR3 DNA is TGTGCCAGCAGCCCCCGTCAGGGGGACACTGAAGCTTTCTTT. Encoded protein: CASSPRQGDTEAFF.

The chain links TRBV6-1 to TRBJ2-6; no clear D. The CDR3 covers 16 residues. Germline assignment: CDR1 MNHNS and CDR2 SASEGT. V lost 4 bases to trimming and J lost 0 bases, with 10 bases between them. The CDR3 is CASSGRPPSGANVLTF. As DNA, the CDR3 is TGTGCCAGCAGTGGCAGGCCTCCCTCTGGGGCCAACGTCCTGACTTTC.

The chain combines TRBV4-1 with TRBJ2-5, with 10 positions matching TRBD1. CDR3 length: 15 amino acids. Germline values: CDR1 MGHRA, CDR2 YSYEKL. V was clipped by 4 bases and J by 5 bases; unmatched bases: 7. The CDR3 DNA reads TGCGCCAGCAGCCCGACAGGGGGCGACGGGGAGACCCAGTACTTC. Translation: CASSPTGGDGETQYF.

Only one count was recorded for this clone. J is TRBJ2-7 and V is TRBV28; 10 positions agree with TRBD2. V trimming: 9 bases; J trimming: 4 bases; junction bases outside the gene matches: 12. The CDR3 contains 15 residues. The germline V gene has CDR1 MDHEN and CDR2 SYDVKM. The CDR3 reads CASRGASGGDYEQYF. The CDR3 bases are TGTGCCAGTCGAGGAGCTAGCGGGGGAGATTACGAGCAGTACTTC.

Here the CDR3 DNA reads TGTGCCAGCTCATCACGACAGGGAGGAGGTAATTCACCCCTCCACTTT. It translates to CASSSRQGGGNSPLHF. This chain links TRBV18 with TRBJ1-6; 7 bases are shared with TRBD1. Germline V gives CDR1 KGHSH, CDR2 LQKENI. With 5 bases clipped from V and 6 bases from J, the junction kept 10 bases outside the gene matches. This CDR3 comprises 16 residues.

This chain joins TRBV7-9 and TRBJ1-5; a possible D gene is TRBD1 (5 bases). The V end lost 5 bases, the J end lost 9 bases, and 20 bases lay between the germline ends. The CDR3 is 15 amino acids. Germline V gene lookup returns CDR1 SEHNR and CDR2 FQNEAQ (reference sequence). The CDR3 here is CASSPGDSPNSPQHF. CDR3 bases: TGTGCCAGCAGCCCGGGAGACAGTCCCAACTCGCCCCAGCATTTT.

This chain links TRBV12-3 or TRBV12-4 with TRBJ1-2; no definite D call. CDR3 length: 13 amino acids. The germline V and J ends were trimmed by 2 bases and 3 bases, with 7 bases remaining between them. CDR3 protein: CASSLFNYYGYTF. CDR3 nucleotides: TGTGCCAGCAGTTTATTTAACTACTATGGCTACACCTTC.

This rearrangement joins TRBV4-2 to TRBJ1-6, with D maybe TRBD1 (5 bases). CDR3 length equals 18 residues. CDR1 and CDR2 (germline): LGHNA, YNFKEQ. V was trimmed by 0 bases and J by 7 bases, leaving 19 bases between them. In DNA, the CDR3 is TGTGCCAGCAGCCAAGAAGGCGTTCTGTCGGGACTAAATTCACCCCTCCACTTT. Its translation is CASSQEGVLSGLNSPLHF.

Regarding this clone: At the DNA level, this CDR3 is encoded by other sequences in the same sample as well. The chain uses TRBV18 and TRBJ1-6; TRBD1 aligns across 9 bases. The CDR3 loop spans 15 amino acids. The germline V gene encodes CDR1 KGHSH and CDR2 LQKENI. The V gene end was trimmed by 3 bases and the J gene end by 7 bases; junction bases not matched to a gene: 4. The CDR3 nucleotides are TGTGCCAGCTCACCGCGGGACAGGGACAATTCACCCCTCCACTTT. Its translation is CASSPRDRDNSPLHF.

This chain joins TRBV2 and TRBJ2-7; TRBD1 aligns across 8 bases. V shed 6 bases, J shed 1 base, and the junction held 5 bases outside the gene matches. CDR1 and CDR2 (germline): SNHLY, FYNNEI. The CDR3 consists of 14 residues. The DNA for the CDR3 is TGTGCCAGCAGCGAGGACAGGGAATCCTACGAGCAGTACTTC. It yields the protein CASSEDRESYEQYF. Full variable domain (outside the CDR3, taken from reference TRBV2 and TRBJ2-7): EPEVTQTPSHQVTQMGQEVILRCVPISNHLYFYWYRQILGQKVEFLVSFYNNEISEKSEIFDDQFSVERPDGSNFTLKIRSTKLEDSAMYFCASSEDRESYEQYFGPGTRLTVT.

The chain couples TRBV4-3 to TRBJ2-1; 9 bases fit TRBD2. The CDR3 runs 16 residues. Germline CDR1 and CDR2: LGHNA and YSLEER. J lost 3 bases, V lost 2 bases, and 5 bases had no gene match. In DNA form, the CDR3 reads TGCGCCAGCAGCCAATCCCTAGCGGGGAACTACAATGAGCAGTTCTTC. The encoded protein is CASSQSLAGNYNEQFF.

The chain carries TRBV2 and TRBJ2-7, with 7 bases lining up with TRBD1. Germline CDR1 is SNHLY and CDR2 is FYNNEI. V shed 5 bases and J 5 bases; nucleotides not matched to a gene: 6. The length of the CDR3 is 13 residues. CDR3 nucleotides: TGTGCCAGCAGTAACAGGGGCATGGACGAGCAGTACTTC. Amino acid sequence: CASSNRGMDEQYF.

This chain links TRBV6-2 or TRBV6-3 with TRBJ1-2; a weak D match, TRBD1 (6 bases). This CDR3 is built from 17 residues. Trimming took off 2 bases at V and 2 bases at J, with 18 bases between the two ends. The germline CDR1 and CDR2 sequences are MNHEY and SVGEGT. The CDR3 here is CASSYPRAGQMNYGYTF. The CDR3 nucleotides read TGTGCCAGCAGTTACCCGAGAGCCGGACAGATGAACTATGGCTACACCTTC.

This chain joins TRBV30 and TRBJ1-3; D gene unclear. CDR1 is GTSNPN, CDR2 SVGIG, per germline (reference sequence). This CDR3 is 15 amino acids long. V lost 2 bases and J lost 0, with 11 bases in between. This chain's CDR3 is CAWSSGGSSGNTIYF. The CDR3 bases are TGTGCCTGGAGTTCCGGAGGGAGCTCTGGAAACACCATATATTTT.

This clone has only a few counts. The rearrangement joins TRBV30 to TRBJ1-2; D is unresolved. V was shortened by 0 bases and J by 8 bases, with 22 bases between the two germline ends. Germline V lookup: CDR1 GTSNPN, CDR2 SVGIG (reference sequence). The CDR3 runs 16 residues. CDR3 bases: TGTGCCTGGAGTGTATTCCGGCGCAGGCGAAGAGAGGGCTACACCTTC. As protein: CAWSVFRRRRREGYTF.

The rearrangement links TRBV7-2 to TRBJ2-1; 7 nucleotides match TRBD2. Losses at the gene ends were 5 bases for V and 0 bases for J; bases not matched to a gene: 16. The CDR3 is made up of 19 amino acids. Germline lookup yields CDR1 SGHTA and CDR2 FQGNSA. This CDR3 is CASSQRTRVQLSSYNEQFF. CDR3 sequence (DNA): TGTGCCAGCAGCCAAAGGACTAGAGTACAGTTAAGCTCCTACAATGAGCAGTTCTTC.

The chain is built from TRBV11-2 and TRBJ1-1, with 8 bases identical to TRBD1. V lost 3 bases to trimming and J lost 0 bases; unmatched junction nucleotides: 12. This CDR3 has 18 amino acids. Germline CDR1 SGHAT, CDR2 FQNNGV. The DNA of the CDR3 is TGTGCCAGCAGCTTCCGTACAGGGGGGGAATTTATGAACACTGAAGCTTTCTTT. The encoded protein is CASSFRTGGEFMNTEAFF.